Following are 25 T cell receptor beta chains from one sample sequenced in a study of beta chain features in type 1 diabetes. All of the isolated RNA was reverse transcribed, so expressed TCRB transcripts were sequenced. Generated by immunoSEQ multiplex PCR, the TCRdb table keeps only in-frame clones and is missing some. The sample holds about 9,400 clones; around 78% are singletons and the top ten take about 1.4%. Sequencing used Tregs from blood. These receptors originate from a woman under 30 in good health.

The chain is built from TRBV6-1 and TRBJ2-7; no clear D. The CDR3 loop spans 13 amino acids. Germline V gene data show CDR1 as MNHNS and CDR2 as SASEGT. Trimming removed 5 bases at V and 3 bases at J, with 11 bases between. The CDR3 DNA follows: TGTGCCAGCAGTTGGGCCCCAATCTACGAGCAGTACTTC. Its protein product is CASSWAPIYEQYF.

In its sample, this clone was seen a few times. This chain uses TRBV30 with TRBJ2-7, with 8 bases matching TRBD1. Germline V CDR1 and CDR2: GTSNPN, SVGIG (reference sequence). The CDR3 loop spans 15 amino acids. J was trimmed by 1 base and V by 5 bases; bases with no gene match: 10. Here the CDR3 DNA reads TGTGCCTGGGCAACCAGGGGGCTCCTTTCCTACGAGCAGTACTTC. This translates into CAWATRGLLSYEQYF.

The chain couples TRBV18 to TRBJ2-3, with a weak D call TRBD2 (5 bases). Trimming took 2 bases from V and 10 from J, leaving 13 bases between them. The V gene's germline CDR1 is KGHSH and CDR2 LQKENI. The CDR3 consists of 13 residues. The CDR3 DNA reads TGTGCCAGCTCACCAAGTCTAGCCGCTCCGCAGTATTTT. It specifies CASSPSLAAPQYF.

The genes are TRBV2 and TRBJ1-6, with D uncertain. The V gene's germline CDR1 is SNHLY and CDR2 FYNNEI. CDR3 length equals 13 residues. The germline V and J ends were trimmed by 4 bases and 4 bases, with 5 bases remaining between them. The CDR3 sequence is CASSAQYNSPLHF. CDR3 nucleotides: TGTGCCAGCAGTGCGCAGTATAATTCACCCCTCCACTTT.

The chain recombines TRBV6-5 with TRBJ1-3; TRBD1 matches at 7 bases. The germline CDR1 and CDR2 sequences are MNHEY and SVGAGI. CDR3 length equals 15 residues. V was pared by 3 bases and J by 0 bases, with 2 bases of the junction left unmatched. The CDR3 DNA follows: TGTGCCAGCAGTTATGGGGACAGCTCTGGAAACACCATATATTTT. Protein product: CASSYGDSSGNTIYF.

The rearrangement uses TRBV7-9 and TRBJ2-3, with TRBD2 as a possible D gene (5 bases). V gave up 1 base and J gave up 0 bases, with 11 bases separating them. The CDR3 has 16 amino acids. CDR1 is SEHNR and CDR2 is FQNEAQ in the germline V gene (reference sequence). The DNA of the CDR3 is TGTGCCAGCAGCTTAGGTCGGAGGACCAGCACAGATACGCAGTATTTT. As protein: CASSLGRRTSTDTQYF. Filled out from reference TRBV7-9 and TRBJ2-3, the complete variable domain reads DTGVSQNPRHKITKRGQNVTFRCDPISEHNRLYWYRQTLGQGPEFLTYFQNEAQLEKSRLLSDRFSAERPKGSFSTLEIQRTEQGDSAMYLCASSLGRRTSTDTQYFGPGTRLTVL.

The chain has TRBV19 and TRBJ1-1; D ambiguous. The germline V and J ends were trimmed by 3 bases and 1 base, with 9 bases remaining between them. From germline, CDR1 is LNHDA and CDR2 SQIVND (reference sequence). The CDR3 runs to 14 residues. The CDR3 protein is CASSMETANTEAFF. The CDR3 region has the DNA TGTGCCAGTAGTATGGAAACAGCGAACACTGAAGCTTTCTTT. The full variable domain, with the rest looked up from reference TRBV19 and TRBJ1-1, is DGGITQSPKYLFRKEGQNVTLSCEQNLNHDAMYWYRQDPGQGLRLIYYSQIVNDFQKGDIAEGYSVSREKKESFPLTVTSAQKNPTAFYLCASSMETANTEAFFGQGTRLTVV.

This chain links TRBV2 with TRBJ1-2; 8 bases are shared with TRBD1. The CDR3 spans 14 residues. Germline CDR1 is SNHLY and CDR2 is FYNNEI. V was clipped by 8 bases and J by 4 bases; unmatched bases: 9. The CDR3 protein is CASGSGGVGYGYTF. The CDR3 nucleotides are TGTGCCAGCGGCTCAGGGGGCGTCGGCTATGGCTACACCTTC. The full variable domain, completed using reference TRBV2 and TRBJ1-2, is EPEVTQTPSHQVTQMGQEVILRCVPISNHLYFYWYRQILGQKVEFLVSFYNNEISEKSEIFDDQFSVERPDGSNFTLKIRSTKLEDSAMYFCASGSGGVGYGYTFGSGTRLTVV.

In this sample, this clone turned up a few times. This chain links TRBV29-1 with TRBJ2-7; 12 bases align to TRBD1. Germline V lookup: CDR1 SQVTM, CDR2 ANQGSEA. This CDR3 has 14 residues. V dropped 5 bases and J dropped 4; count of bases not matched to a gene: 6. The CDR3 here is CSVPGTGGRYEQYF. Written as DNA, the CDR3 is TGCAGCGTTCCAGGGACAGGGGGCAGATACGAGCAGTACTTC.

The chain employs TRBV5-1 and TRBJ2-3; 8 bases match TRBD1. With V trimmed by 4 bases and J by 3 bases, 7 bases remained unmatched. The CDR3 covers 15 residues. Germline CDR1 SGHRS, CDR2 YFSETQ. CDR3 region: CASSPGTGGTDTQYF. In DNA, the CDR3 is TGCGCCAGCAGCCCCGGCACAGGGGGAACAGATACGCAGTATTTT.

This clone was seen a handful of times. This chain links TRBV9 with TRBJ1-2, with D possibly being TRBD1 (5 bases). V shed 4 bases and J shed 2 bases, with 15 bases lying between them. The CDR3 has 15 amino acids. Germline CDR1 is SGDLS and CDR2 is YYNGEE. This chain's CDR3 is CASSTEVGRNYGYTF. CDR3 DNA: TGTGCCAGCAGCACAGAGGTGGGGCGCAACTATGGCTACACCTTC.

A single count supports this clone. V is TRBV11-2 and J is TRBJ2-7; tentatively, D is TRBD1 (6 bases). Trimming removed 5 bases from V and 3 bases from J, with 11 bases in between. This CDR3 comprises 13 residues. Germline-derived CDR1 and CDR2 are SGHAT and FQNNGV. The CDR3 DNA is TGTGCCAGCAGCGTTGACAGGCTCTACGAGCAGTACTTC. It specifies CASSVDRLYEQYF. Drawing the rest from reference TRBV11-2 and TRBJ2-7, the complete variable domain is EAGVAQSPRYKIIEKRQSVAFWCNPISGHATLYWYQQILGQGPKLLIQFQNNGVVDDSQLPKDRFSAERLKGVDSTLKIQPAKLEDSAVYLCASSVDRLYEQYFGPGTRLTVT.

This chain uses TRBV21-1 with TRBJ1-2; TRBD1, the table's D call, was not compared with the DNA. TRBV21-1 is classified as a pseudogene. The CDR3 runs to 15 residues. CDR3 in DNA: TGTGCCAGCAGCATACTAGGGACAGCCCGATATGGCTACACCTTC. This translates into CASSILGTARYGYTF.

This sequence joins TRBV11-2 and TRBJ2-7, with a tentative D call TRBD1 (6 bases). Germline V CDR1 and CDR2: SGHAT, FQNNGV. The V gene lost 3 bases and the J gene lost 1 base, with 13 bases spanning the gap. This CDR3 spans 15 amino acids. In nucleotides, the CDR3 is TGTGCCAGCAGCTTTTCCTTCGGACAGTCCTACGAGCAGTACTTC. Translating gives CASSFSFGQSYEQYF.

The V call is TRBV9, the J call TRBJ2-1; TRBD1 matches 9 bases. The germline gives CDR1 SGDLS, CDR2 YYNGEE. V was pared by 3 bases and J by 9 bases, with 4 bases of the junction left unmatched. The length of the CDR3 is 13 residues. The CDR3 coding sequence is TGTGCCAGCAGCGGGACAGGGGTTGCTGAGCAGTTCTTC. Its translation: CASSGTGVAEQFF.

The chain is built from TRBV14 and TRBJ2-1; 11 bases align to TRBD2. Germline lookup yields CDR1 SGHDN and CDR2 FVKESK. There are 15 residues in the CDR3. V trimming: 4 bases; J trimming: 4 bases; junction bases outside the gene matches: 3. In DNA, the CDR3 is TGTGCCAGCAGCCTCGGGACTAGCGGTTACAATGAGCAGTTCTTC. Translated: CASSLGTSGYNEQFF.

This clone appeared a single time. This chain uses TRBV5-1 with TRBJ1-1, with 7 bases aligning to TRBD1. The CDR3 contains 17 residues. Germline lookup yields CDR1 SGHRS and CDR2 YFSETQ. Germline trimming cut 5 bases from V and 0 bases from J; bases unmatched to any gene: 13. CDR3 DNA: TGCGCCAGCAGTCTTATTAACGAGACAGGGTTGAACACTGAAGCTTTCTTT. Its protein is CASSLINETGLNTEAFF.

Only a few counts were recorded for this clone. The chain has TRBV10-3 and TRBJ1-4; D unclear. CDR1 and CDR2 from the germline V gene are ENHRY and SYGVKD. V dropped 11 bases and J dropped 0 bases, with 13 bases sitting between them. CDR3 size: 14 residues. This chain's CDR3 is CAAGEEPTNEKLFF. The CDR3 coding sequence is TGTGCCGCTGGTGAGGAGCCAACTAATGAAAAACTGTTTTTT.

The chain links TRBV23-1 to TRBJ2-6, with D perhaps matching TRBD1 (5 bases). TRBV23-1 is an ORF, with its function uncertain. CDR3 size: 19 residues. Trimming shortened V by 0 bases and J by 0 bases, and 15 bases separated the two germline ends. CDR3 sequence reads: CASSQSVGRARSGANVLTF. The CDR3 nucleotides read TGCGCCAGCAGTCAATCTGTCGGCAGGGCGCGCTCTGGGGCCAACGTCCTGACTTTC.

The rearrangement joins TRBV30 to TRBJ2-5, with a possible D match to TRBD2 (6 bases). The end of the DNA fits TRBJ2-7 better, so the J call may be wrong. In germline, CDR1 is GTSNPN, CDR2 SVGIG (reference sequence). This CDR3 is 12 amino acids long. The CDR3 loop reads CAWSFAGHEQYF. The CDR3 DNA is TGTGCCTGGAGTTTCGCGGGGCACGAGCAGTACTTC.

This chain uses TRBV4-1 with TRBJ1-1, with a weak D call TRBD1 (5 bases). The V gene's germline CDR1 is MGHRA and CDR2 YSYEKL. The length of the CDR3 is 18 residues. V lost 2 bases and J 1 base, leaving 20 bases between the germline ends. The CDR3 DNA reads TGCGCCAGCAGCCAACTGAAACTCGTCCAGGGAAAGAACACTGAAGCTTTCTTT. Encoded protein: CASSQLKLVQGKNTEAFF.

This chain joins TRBV2 and TRBJ2-7, with 11 positions matching TRBD2. The CDR3 loop spans 14 amino acids. J was trimmed by 8 bases and V by 6 bases; bases with no gene match: 9. Germline V gene lookup returns CDR1 SNHLY and CDR2 FYNNEI. CDR3 sequence: CASRTGLAVVQQYF. CDR3 in DNA: TGTGCCAGCAGGACGGGACTAGCGGTCGTGCAGCAGTACTTC.

The genes are TRBV9 and TRBJ2-2; 7 nucleotides align to TRBD1. From germline, CDR1 is SGDLS and CDR2 YYNGEE. This CDR3 region has 17 residues. Unmatched junction bases numbered 9, after V lost 3 bases and J lost 1 base. The DNA of the CDR3 is TGTGCCAGCAGCGGGAGGCGGACAGGAGTGAACACCGGGGAGCTGTTTTTT. Amino acid sequence: CASSGRRTGVNTGELFF.

This sequence joins TRBV30 and TRBJ2-7, with 8 bases fitting TRBD2. CDR1 GTSNPN and CDR2 SVGIG come from the germline V gene (reference sequence). J was trimmed by 2 bases and V by 2 bases; bases with no gene match: 8. The CDR3 loop spans 15 amino acids. CDR3 amino acids: CAWSIRSGRTYEQYF. The CDR3 DNA sequence: TGTGCCTGGAGTATTCGGAGCGGGAGAACCTACGAGCAGTACTTC.

The chain uses TRBV27 and TRBJ2-1; TRBD1 matches at 9 bases. Germline V gene data show CDR1 as MNHEY and CDR2 as SMNVEV (reference sequence). The CDR3 sequence is 12 residues long. V shed 6 bases and J 14 bases; nucleotides not matched to a gene: 8. The CDR3 region is CASRSTGGYKFF. Written as DNA, the CDR3 is TGTGCCAGCAGATCAACAGGGGGCTACAAGTTCTTC.